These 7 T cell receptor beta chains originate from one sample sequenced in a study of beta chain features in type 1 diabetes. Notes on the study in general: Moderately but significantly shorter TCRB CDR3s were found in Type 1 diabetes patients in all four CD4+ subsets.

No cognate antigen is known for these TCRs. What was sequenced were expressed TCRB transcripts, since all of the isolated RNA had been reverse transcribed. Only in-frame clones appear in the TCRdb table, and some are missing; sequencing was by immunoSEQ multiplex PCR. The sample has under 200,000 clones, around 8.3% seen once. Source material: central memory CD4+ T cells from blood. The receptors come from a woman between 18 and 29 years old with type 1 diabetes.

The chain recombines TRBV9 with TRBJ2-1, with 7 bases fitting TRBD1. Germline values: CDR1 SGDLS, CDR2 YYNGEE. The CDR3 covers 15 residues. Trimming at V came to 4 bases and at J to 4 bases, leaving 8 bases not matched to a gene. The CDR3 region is CASSPAPTGYNEQFF. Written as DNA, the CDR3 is TGTGCCAGCAGCCCAGCCCCGACAGGGTACAATGAGCAGTTCTTC.

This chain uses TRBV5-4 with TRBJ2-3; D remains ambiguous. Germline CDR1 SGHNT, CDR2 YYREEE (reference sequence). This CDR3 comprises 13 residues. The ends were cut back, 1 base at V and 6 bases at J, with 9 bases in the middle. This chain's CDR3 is CASSLIPRDTQYF. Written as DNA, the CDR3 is TGTGCCAGCAGCTTGATTCCCCGGGATACGCAGTATTTT.

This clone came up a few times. The CDR3 loop is CASSPESTGGAGEQYF. CDR3 nucleotide sequence: TGTGCCAGCTCACCCGAGTCGACAGGGGGAGCGGGCGAGCAGTACTTC. The chain joins TRBV18 to TRBJ2-7; 9 bases match TRBD1. The V gene end was trimmed by 3 bases and the J gene end by 6 bases; junction bases not matched to a gene: 12. CDR1 and CDR2 (germline): KGHSH, LQKENI. CDR3 length: 16 amino acids.

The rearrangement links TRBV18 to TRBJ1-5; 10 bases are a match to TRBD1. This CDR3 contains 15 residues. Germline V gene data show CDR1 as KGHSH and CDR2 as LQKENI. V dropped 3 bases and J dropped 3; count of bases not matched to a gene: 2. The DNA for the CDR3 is TGTGCCAGCTCACCGGACAGGGGGATCAATCAGCCCCAGCATTTT. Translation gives CASSPDRGINQPQHF.

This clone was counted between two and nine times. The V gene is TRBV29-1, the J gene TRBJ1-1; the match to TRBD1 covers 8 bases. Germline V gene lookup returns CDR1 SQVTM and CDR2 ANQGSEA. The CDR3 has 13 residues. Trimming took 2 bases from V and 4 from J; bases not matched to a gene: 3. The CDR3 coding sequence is TGCAGCGTTGAACCTGACAGGGGCACTGAAGCTTTCTTT. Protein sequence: CSVEPDRGTEAFF.

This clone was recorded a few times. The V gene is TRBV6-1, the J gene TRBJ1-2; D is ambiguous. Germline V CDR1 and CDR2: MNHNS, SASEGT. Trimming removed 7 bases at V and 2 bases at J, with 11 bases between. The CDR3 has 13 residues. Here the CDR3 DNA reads TGTGCCAGCATCGGGTCCCTGAACTATGGCTACACCTTC. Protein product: CASIGSLNYGYTF.

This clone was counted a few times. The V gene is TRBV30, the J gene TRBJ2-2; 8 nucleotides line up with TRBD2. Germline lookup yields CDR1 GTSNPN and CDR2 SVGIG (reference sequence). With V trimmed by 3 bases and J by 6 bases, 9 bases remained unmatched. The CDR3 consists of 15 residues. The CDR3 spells CAWSWGGGWSGELFF. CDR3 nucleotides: TGTGCCTGGAGCTGGGGCGGGGGGTGGTCCGGGGAGCTGTTTTTT.